Shown below are 11 T cell receptor beta chains from a single sample sequenced in a study of cytomegalovirus exposure and HLA in healthy donors. It was with 60 Vbeta and 13 Jbeta primers that the PCR ran. TCRdb's copy holds only in-frame clones and misses some; the assay was immunoSEQ multiplex PCR. Of roughly 120,000 clones in the sample, 65% to 85% are singletons; the top ten hold 16%. Sequencing was done on a sample of PBMCs. All receptors derive from a man aged 45-65 years in good health and CMV-seropositive.

This clone was detected only once. The chain employs TRBV10-3 and TRBJ1-3; tentative D call: TRBD1 (5 bases). Deletions cut 11 bases from V and 2 bases from J, with 13 bases between. This CDR3 spans 13 amino acids. The germline V gene has CDR1 ENHRY and CDR2 SYGVKD. CDR3 loop: CAAARVAGNTIYF. Here the CDR3 DNA reads TGTGCCGCCGCCAGGGTGGCTGGAAACACCATATATTTT.

V gene TRBV15 combines with J gene TRBJ2-5, with 8 bases fitting TRBD2. The V gene's germline CDR1 is LNHNV and CDR2 YYDKDF (reference sequence). CDR3 size: 14 residues. V was clipped by 0 bases and J by 3 bases; unmatched bases: 0. The CDR3 DNA reads as TGTGCCACCAGCAGAGAACTAGCGGAAGAGACCCAGTACTTC. Protein product: CATSRELAEETQYF.

V is TRBV19 and J is TRBJ2-3; TRBD1 matches 11 bases. Germline CDR1 is LNHDA and CDR2 is SQIVND (reference sequence). Trimming removed 5 bases from V and 5 bases from J; junction bases left unmatched: 9. This CDR3 comprises 16 residues. CDR3 coding DNA: TGTGCCAGTAGTGCCAAAGGACAGGGGGCTTTAGATACGCAGTATTTT. Translated: CASSAKGQGALDTQYF.

The CDR3 nucleotides are TGCGCCAGCAGCCTCCTACAGGGGGTAGCGGAGCAGTTCTTC. Its protein product is CASSLLQGVAEQFF. The rearrangement uses TRBV4-3 and TRBJ2-1, with 8 nucleotides matching TRBD1. The CDR3 extends over 14 amino acids. The V segment lost 4 bases and the J segment 10 bases; nucleotides outside the gene matches: 9. CDR1 is LGHNA, CDR2 YSLEER, per germline.

The rearrangement joins TRBV4-2 to TRBJ2-5; 8 nucleotides line up with TRBD1. Germline CDR1 reads LGHNA; CDR2 reads YNFKEQ. V was clipped by 1 base and J by 0 bases; unmatched bases: 4. The length of the CDR3 is 16 residues. The CDR3 spells CASSQGAGGDQETQYF. CDR3 in DNA: TGTGCCAGCAGCCAAGGGGCAGGGGGCGACCAAGAGACCCAGTACTTC.

This chain links TRBV11-3 with TRBJ2-2; 12 bases fit TRBD2. J lost 3 bases, V lost 1 base, and 9 bases had no gene match. Germline V gene data show CDR1 as SGHNT and CDR2 as YENEEA. The CDR3 contains 19 residues. The CDR3 bases are TGTGCCAGCAGCTTAGGTCGAGGACTAGCGGGATTTGACACCGGGGAGCTGTTTTTT. Protein: CASSLGRGLAGFDTGELFF. Using reference TRBV11-3 and TRBJ2-2 for the parts outside the CDR3, the full variable domain is EAGVVQSPRYKIIEKKQPVAFWCNPISGHNTLYWYLQNLGQGPELLIRYENEEAVDDSQLPKDRFSAERLKGVDSTLKIQPAELGDSAVYLCASSLGRGLAGFDTGELFFGEGSRLTVL.

The chain links TRBV15 to TRBJ2-1; possible D gene TRBD1, 7 bases. V gave up 5 bases and J gave up 7 bases, with 21 bases separating them. Germline CDR1 reads LNHNV; CDR2 reads YYDKDF (reference sequence). The CDR3 has 16 residues. This chain's CDR3 is CATSPTFTGAGNEQFF. The CDR3 DNA follows: TGTGCCACCAGCCCGACTTTTACAGGGGCGGGGAATGAGCAGTTCTTC.

V usage is TRBV27 and J usage is TRBJ2-1; perhaps TRBD2 as D (6 bases). The CDR3 sequence is 13 residues long. V was cut by 5 bases and J by 4 bases, with 9 bases left in between. Germline-derived CDR1 and CDR2 are MNHEY and SMNVEV (reference sequence). The chain's CDR3 is CASSPTSYNEQFF. The CDR3 DNA reads TGTGCCAGCAGTCCGACTAGTTACAATGAGCAGTTCTTC.

This clone was counted between two and nine times. The chain is built from TRBV19 and TRBJ1-4, with 11 bases identical to TRBD1. This CDR3 has 18 residues. V shed 3 bases, J shed 3 bases, and the junction held 9 bases outside the gene matches. Per germline, CDR1 LNHDA and CDR2 SQIVND (reference sequence). The CDR3 reads CASSIAGTGGRANEKLFF. The CDR3 region has the DNA TGTGCCAGTAGTATCGCCGGGACAGGGGGAAGAGCTAATGAAAAACTGTTTTTT.

The chain has TRBV29-1 and TRBJ1-1, with 7 bases that match TRBD1. From germline, CDR1 is SQVTM and CDR2 ANQGSEA. The ends lost 4 bases at V and 1 base at J; junction bases unmatched: 6. CDR3 size: 14 residues. The CDR3 region has the DNA TGCAGCGTTGCTGCACAGGGGTCGAACACTGAAGCTTTCTTT. Translating gives CSVAAQGSNTEAFF.

V gene TRBV29-1 combines with J gene TRBJ2-7, with TRBD2 matching over 11 bases. The CDR3 has 17 amino acids. Per germline, CDR1 SQVTM and CDR2 ANQGSEA. The trim removed 5 bases at V and 3 bases at J, leaving 15 bases unmatched. Here the CDR3 reads CSVKLAGATVGLYEQYF. In DNA form, the CDR3 reads TGCAGCGTTAAACTAGCGGGGGCCACAGTTGGGCTCTACGAGCAGTACTTC.